A single sample is the source of the 2 T cell receptor beta chains below, sequenced in a study of T cells in Graves' hyperthyroidism and ophthalmopathy. Amplified TCR beta CDR3 regions derived from RNA transcripts. The HTBI primer set drove a first-round RT-PCR of the TCR CDR3. MiXCR, applied by TCRdb to the multiplex PCR reads, yields one record per CDR3 protein. The sample contains about 560,000 distinct CDR3 sequences, around 16% of which appear only once. Material: blood. The receptors here all came from a woman in her thirties with Graves' hyperthyroidism.

This clonotype has at least ten counts. The chain couples TRBV7-2 to TRBJ2-1; the match to TRBD2 covers 11 bases. The CDR3 spans 15 residues. J lost 5 bases, V lost 5 bases, and 5 bases had no gene match. CDR1 SGHTA and CDR2 FQGNSA come from the germline V gene. CDR3 in amino acids: CASSQRLAGNNEQFF. The CDR3 DNA follows: TGTGCCAGCAGCCAGAGACTAGCGGGGAACAATGAGCAGTTCTTC.

This rearrangement joins TRBV5-6 to TRBJ1-5, with D unclear. Germline V gene sequence: CDR1 SGHDT, CDR2 YYEEEE. The CDR3 sequence is 14 residues long. Trimming pared 1 base from V and 4 bases from J, leaving 9 bases between. The CDR3 reads CASSLKGGNQPQHF. In DNA form, the CDR3 reads TGTGCCAGCAGCTTGAAGGGTGGAAATCAGCCCCAGCATTTT. The whole variable domain, filled in from reference TRBV5-6 and TRBJ1-5, reads DAGVTQSPTHLIKTRGQQVTLRCSPKSGHDTVSWYQQALGQGPQFIFQYYEEEERQRGNFPDRFSGHQFPNYSSELNVNALLLGDSALYLCASSLKGGNQPQHFGDGTRLSIL.